The clone carrying this TCR beta chain is deemed medium-sized. Its antigen is not identified. There are 15 residues in the CDR3. Germline CDR1 and CDR2: MNHNS and SASEGT. Losses at the gene ends were 3 bases for V and 4 bases for J; bases not matched to a gene: 4. At the Johns Hopkins FTIC core, DNA taken from cultured CD4+ T cells was sequenced by way of the Oncomine TCR Beta short-read assay. MiXCR, run by TCRdb on the PCR reads, gives a single entry per CDR3 protein. Counted here are approximately 3,000 distinct CDR3 sequences, around 75% occurring once; the ten biggest clones make up almost 25%. This entry belongs to a study of vaccination and CD4 T cells after COVID-19. Whole-study results and caveats: Convalescent patients had 304 of 307 vaccine-specific clones showing spike mono-reactivity. Within the convalescent patients, a median approximately 87% of the SARS-CoV-2-reactive clones were ones that appeared only post-vaccination.

The treatment was: approximately 10-day PBMC culture with coronavirus spike peptide pools or control peptides (ViraFEST assay). V and J are TRBV6-1 and TRBJ2-1; 9 nucleotides agree with TRBD2. The sample consisted of CD4+ T cells from blood, cultured in vitro. The clonotype comes from a human donor who had recovered from COVID-19. DNA for the CDR3: TGTGCCAGCAGTGATCGGCGGGGGGGATACAATGAGCAGTTCTTC. Protein: CASSDRRGGYNEQFF.